The 14 T cell receptor beta chains below all came from one sample that was sequenced in a study of blood T cells in healthy people across ages (dated by TCRdb to between 2014 and 2017). The library was prepared using 5' RACE. The instrument given in TCRdb is Illumina HiSeq 2500. The second PCR ran for roughly 7 to 12 cycles and used a J-beta primer mix along with a sample-barcoded 5' primer. The public sequencing data were trimmed at Q25 with fastp and processed into clonotypes with MiXCR by TCRdb, which kept only in-frame beta chains. Here each entry gathers all rows of one CDR3 protein and keeps the most common genes and DNA. The sample table lists roughly 640,000 distinct CDR3 sequences, about 28% of them with a count of one. The ten most abundant clones make up roughly 14% of the sample. The sample taken for sequencing was blood. These receptors all stem from a woman older than 75 in good health.

A remark on this clonotype: This clone may be a read error of a much larger clone one base away. CDR3 region: CASSPPRGRSYEQFF. The CDR3, as DNA: TGTGCCAGCAGCCCCCCTAGGGGCAGATCCTACGAGCAGTTCTTC. This chain connects TRBV3-1 to TRBJ2-1, with D perhaps TRBD1 (5 bases). Germline lookup yields CDR1 LGHDT and CDR2 YNNKEL (reference sequence). Trimming took off 4 bases at V and 10 bases at J, with 20 bases between the two ends. This CDR3 is 15 amino acids long.

This clonotype has a handful of counts. V is TRBV5-1 and J is TRBJ1-1; maybe TRBD1 (5 bases). Germline assignment: CDR1 SGHRS and CDR2 YFSETQ. The CDR3 spans 14 residues. V was cut by 4 bases and J by 4 bases, with 14 bases left in between. The CDR3 protein is CASSRDQGGTEAFF. In DNA, the CDR3 is TGCGCCAGCAGCCGGGACCAGGGAGGCACTGAAGCTTTCTTT. The entire variable domain, with the rest obtained from reference TRBV5-1 and TRBJ1-1, is as follows: KAGVTQTPRYLIKTRGQQVTLSCSPISGHRSVSWYQQTPGQGLQFLFEYFSETQRNKGNFPGRFSGRQFSNSRSEMNVSTLELGDSALYLCASSRDQGGTEAFFGQGTRLTVV.

This clonotype was observed many times. The chain couples TRBV20-1 to TRBJ2-1, with 10 bases aligning to TRBD2. Germline V CDR1 and CDR2: DFQATT, SNEGSKA (reference sequence). V shed 0 bases and J 7 bases; nucleotides not matched to a gene: 9. The CDR3 is 16 residues long. Written as DNA, the CDR3 is TGCAGTGCTAGAGATCCACAAGCGGGGGGGCCGAATGAGCAGTTCTTC. Protein: CSARDPQAGGPNEQFF.

In its sample, this clonotype was seen many times. This chain connects TRBV5-1 to TRBJ2-7, with D perhaps TRBD1 (6 bases). Germline values: CDR1 SGHRS, CDR2 YFSETQ. Deletions cut 4 bases from V and 4 bases from J, with 15 bases between. This CDR3 has 14 residues. CDR3 region: CASSPSTGDYEQYF. DNA for the CDR3: TGCGCCAGCAGCCCGTCGACAGGTGATTACGAGCAGTACTTC.

This clonotype turned up a few times. The chain employs TRBV7-9 and TRBJ2-1, with D unclear. There are 13 residues in the CDR3. Trimming cost V 1 base and J 6 bases, with 7 bases left between them. The germline CDR1 and CDR2 sequences are SEHNR and FQNEAQ (reference sequence). The CDR3 protein is CASSLVKSNEQFF. The CDR3 coding sequence is TGTGCCAGCAGCTTAGTGAAGAGCAATGAGCAGTTCTTC.

The chain links TRBV9 to TRBJ2-7, with D possibly being TRBD2 (6 bases). The V gene's germline CDR1 is SGDLS and CDR2 YYNGEE. V gave up 0 bases and J gave up 7 bases, with 17 bases separating them. The CDR3 length is 15 residues. The CDR3 loop reads CASSVAEGKGYEQYF. The CDR3 bases are TGTGCCAGCAGCGTAGCGGAGGGTAAGGGTTATGAGCAGTACTTC. The whole variable domain, remainder taken from reference TRBV9 and TRBJ2-7, is DSGVTQTPKHLITATGQRVTLRCSPRSGDLSVYWYQQSLDQGLQFLIQYYNGEERAKGNILERFSAQQFPDLHSELNLSSLELGDSALYFCASSVAEGKGYEQYFGPGTRLTVT.

The rearrangement links TRBV5-1 to TRBJ2-2; D gene uncertain. This CDR3 has 15 residues. V lost 4 bases and J 0 bases, leaving 10 bases between the germline ends. The germline V gene encodes CDR1 SGHRS and CDR2 YFSETQ. The CDR3 reads CASSTTTPNTGELFF. Here the CDR3 DNA reads TGCGCCAGCAGCACAACTACTCCGAACACCGGGGAGCTGTTTTTT.

In the case of this clonotype: A single base separates this from a much larger clone, so it may be a read error. The chain joins TRBV9 to TRBJ2-5, with 7 bases matching TRBD1. This CDR3 is built from 14 residues. From germline, CDR1 is SGDLS and CDR2 YYNGEE. This CDR3 is CASCVRDSQETQYF. CDR3 coding DNA: TGTGCCAGCTGCGTAAGGGACAGTCAAGAGACCCAGTACTTC.

This clonotype was picked up many times. The gene calls are TRBV9 and TRBJ2-1, with D maybe TRBD1 (5 bases). CDR3 length equals 14 residues. The germline CDR1 and CDR2 sequences are SGDLS and YYNGEE. Trimming stripped 0 bases from V and 5 bases from J, with 9 bases between. The CDR3 is CASSVVAGNNEQFF. CDR3 sequence (DNA): TGTGCCAGCAGCGTAGTAGCAGGGAACAATGAGCAGTTCTTC.

Comment on this clonotype: A read error is possible here, since a much larger clone lies one base away. The rearrangement uses TRBV20-1 and TRBJ2-3, with 9 bases matching TRBD2. The germline V gene encodes CDR1 DFQATT and CDR2 SNEGSKA (reference sequence). V was clipped by 0 bases and J by 6 bases; unmatched bases: 10. This CDR3 spans 16 amino acids. The CDR3 sequence: CSARESLAGTVDTQYF. In DNA form, the CDR3 reads TGCAGTGCTAGAGAATCCCTAGCGGGGACGGTGGATACGCAGTATTTT.

Comments on this clonotype: One junction end disagrees with the germline gene, perhaps due to a read error. The J gene is TRBJ1-2, the V gene TRBV2; D remains ambiguous. The CDR3 is 11 amino acids. CDR1 and CDR2 from the germline V gene are SNHLY and FYNNEI. The CDR3 coding sequence is TGTGCCGGCAGGACCCCCGGGGGCTACACCTTC. Its protein product is CAGRTPGGYTF.

This clonotype was observed a handful of times. This chain uses TRBV5-1 with TRBJ1-5; 7 bases line up with TRBD1. The CDR3 loop spans 14 amino acids. V lost 4 bases to trimming and J lost 4 bases; unmatched junction nucleotides: 5. Germline lookup yields CDR1 SGHRS and CDR2 YFSETQ. The CDR3 spells CASSPDRANQPQHF. CDR3 nucleotide sequence: TGCGCCAGCAGCCCCGACAGGGCGAATCAGCCCCAGCATTTT.

To note about this clonotype: At one of its ends the junction is not consistent with the germline gene, which may arise from a read error. This sequence joins TRBV6-1 and TRBJ2-3; 12 positions agree with TRBD2. In germline, CDR1 is MNHNS, CDR2 SASEGT. This CDR3 region has 16 residues. This CDR3 reads CACSVSTSGGTDTQYF. CDR3 in DNA: TGTGCCTGCAGTGTTTCGACTAGCGGGGGAACAGATACGCAGTATTTT.

The chain recombines TRBV18 with TRBJ2-7, with 9 bases that match TRBD1. J lost 3 bases, V lost 1 base, and 1 base had no gene match. Germline V lookup: CDR1 KGHSH, CDR2 LQKENI. CDR3 length: 14 amino acids. The CDR3 DNA sequence: TGTGCCAGCTCACCACGACAGGGGGACTACGAGCAGTACTTC. This encodes CASSPRQGDYEQYF.